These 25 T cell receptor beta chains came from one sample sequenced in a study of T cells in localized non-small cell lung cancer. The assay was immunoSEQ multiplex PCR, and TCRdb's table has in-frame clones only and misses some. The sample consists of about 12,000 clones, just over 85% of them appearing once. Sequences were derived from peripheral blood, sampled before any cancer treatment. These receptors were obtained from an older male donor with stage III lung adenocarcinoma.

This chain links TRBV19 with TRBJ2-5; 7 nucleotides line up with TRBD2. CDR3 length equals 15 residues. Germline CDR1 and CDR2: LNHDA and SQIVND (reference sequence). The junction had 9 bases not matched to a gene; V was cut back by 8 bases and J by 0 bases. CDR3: CASSPSGTYQETQYF. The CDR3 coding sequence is TGTGCCAGTTCCCCTAGCGGCACGTACCAAGAGACCCAGTACTTC.

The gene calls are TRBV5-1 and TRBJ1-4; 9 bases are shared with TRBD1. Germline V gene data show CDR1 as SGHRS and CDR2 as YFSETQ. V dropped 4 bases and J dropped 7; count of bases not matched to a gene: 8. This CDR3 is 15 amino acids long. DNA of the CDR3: TGCGCCAGCAGCCTGCCGGGACAGGGACCTGAAAAACTGTTTTTT. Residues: CASSLPGQGPEKLFF.

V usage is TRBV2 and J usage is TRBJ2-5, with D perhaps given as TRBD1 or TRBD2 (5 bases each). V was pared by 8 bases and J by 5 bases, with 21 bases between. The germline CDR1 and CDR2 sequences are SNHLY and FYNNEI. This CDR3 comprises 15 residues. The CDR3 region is CASQGFEGPGETQYF. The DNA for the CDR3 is TGTGCCAGCCAGGGATTTGAGGGCCCAGGGGAGACCCAGTACTTC.

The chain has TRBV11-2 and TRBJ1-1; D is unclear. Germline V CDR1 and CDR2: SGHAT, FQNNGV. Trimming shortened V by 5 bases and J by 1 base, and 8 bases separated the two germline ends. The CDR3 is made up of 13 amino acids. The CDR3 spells CASSEGRNTEAFF. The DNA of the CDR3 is TGTGCCAGCAGCGAGGGTAGGAACACTGAAGCTTTCTTT.

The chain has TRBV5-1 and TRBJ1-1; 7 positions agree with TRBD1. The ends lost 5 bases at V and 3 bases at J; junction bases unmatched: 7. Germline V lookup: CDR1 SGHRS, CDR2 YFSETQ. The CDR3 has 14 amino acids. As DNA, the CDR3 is TGCGCCAGCAGTACAGGGGAGGCGGACACTGAAGCTTTCTTT. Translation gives CASSTGEADTEAFF.

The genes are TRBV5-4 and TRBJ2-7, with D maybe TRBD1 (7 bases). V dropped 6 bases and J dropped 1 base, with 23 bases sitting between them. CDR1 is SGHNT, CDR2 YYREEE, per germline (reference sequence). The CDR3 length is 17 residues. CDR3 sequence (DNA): TGTGCCAGCACCTCCGGGACAGAAGGGAGGTGGTCCTACGAGCAGTACTTC. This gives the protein CASTSGTEGRWSYEQYF.

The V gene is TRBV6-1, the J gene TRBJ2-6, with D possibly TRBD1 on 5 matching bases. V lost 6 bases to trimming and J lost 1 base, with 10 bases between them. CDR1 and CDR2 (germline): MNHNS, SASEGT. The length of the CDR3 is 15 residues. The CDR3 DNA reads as TGTGCCAGCAGACAAAAGGGGTCTGGGGCCAACGTCCTGACTTTC. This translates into CASRQKGSGANVLTF.

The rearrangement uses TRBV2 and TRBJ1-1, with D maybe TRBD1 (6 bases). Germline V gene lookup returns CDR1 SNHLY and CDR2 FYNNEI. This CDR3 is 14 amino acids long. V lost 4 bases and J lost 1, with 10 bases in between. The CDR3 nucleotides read TGTGCCAGCAGTGTACAGGGCCCGAACACTGAAGCTTTCTTT. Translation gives CASSVQGPNTEAFF.

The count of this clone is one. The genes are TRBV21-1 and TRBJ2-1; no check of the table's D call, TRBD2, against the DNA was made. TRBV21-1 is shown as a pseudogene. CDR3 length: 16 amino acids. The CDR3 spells CASSKGTSGMGNEQFF. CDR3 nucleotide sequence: TGTGCCAGCAGCAAAGGGACTAGCGGGATGGGGAATGAGCAGTTCTTC.

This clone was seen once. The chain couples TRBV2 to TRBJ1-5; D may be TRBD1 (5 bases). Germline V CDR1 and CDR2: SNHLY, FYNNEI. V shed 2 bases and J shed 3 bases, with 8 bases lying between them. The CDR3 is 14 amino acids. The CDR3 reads CASSETGFNQPQHF. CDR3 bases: TGTGCCAGCAGTGAAACAGGCTTCAATCAGCCCCAGCATTTT.

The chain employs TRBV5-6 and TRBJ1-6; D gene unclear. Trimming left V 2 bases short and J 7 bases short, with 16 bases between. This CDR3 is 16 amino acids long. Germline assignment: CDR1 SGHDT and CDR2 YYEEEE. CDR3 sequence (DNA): TGTGCCAGCAGCTTACCACACCGCCTCGAAAATTCACCCCTCCACTTT. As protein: CASSLPHRLENSPLHF.

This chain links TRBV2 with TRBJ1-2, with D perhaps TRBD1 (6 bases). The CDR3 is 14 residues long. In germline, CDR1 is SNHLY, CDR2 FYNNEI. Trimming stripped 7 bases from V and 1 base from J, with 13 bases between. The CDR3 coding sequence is TGTGCCAGCATGGGGGGGACAATTAACTATGGCTACACCTTC. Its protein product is CASMGGTINYGYTF.

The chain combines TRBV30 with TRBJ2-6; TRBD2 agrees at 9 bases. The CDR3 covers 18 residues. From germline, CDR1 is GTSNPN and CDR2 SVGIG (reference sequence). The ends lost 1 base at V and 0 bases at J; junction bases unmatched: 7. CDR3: CAWSGPGLAISGANVLTF. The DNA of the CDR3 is TGTGCCTGGAGTGGCCCCGGACTAGCGATCTCTGGGGCCAACGTCCTGACTTTC.

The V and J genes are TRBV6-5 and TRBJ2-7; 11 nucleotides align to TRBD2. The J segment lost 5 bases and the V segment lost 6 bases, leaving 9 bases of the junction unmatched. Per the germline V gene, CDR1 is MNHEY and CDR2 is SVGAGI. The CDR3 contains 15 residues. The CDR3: CASSSGTSGWDEQYF. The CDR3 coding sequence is TGTGCCAGCAGCTCCGGGACTAGCGGATGGGACGAGCAGTACTTC.

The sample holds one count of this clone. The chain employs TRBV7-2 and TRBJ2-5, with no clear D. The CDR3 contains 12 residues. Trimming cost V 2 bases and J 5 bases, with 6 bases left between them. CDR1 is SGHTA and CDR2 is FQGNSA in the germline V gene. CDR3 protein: CASSLSEETQYF. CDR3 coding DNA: TGTGCCAGCAGCTTATCGGAGGAGACCCAGTACTTC. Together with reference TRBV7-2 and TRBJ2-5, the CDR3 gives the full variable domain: GAGVSQSPSNKVTEKGKDVELRCDPISGHTALYWYRQSLGQGLEFLIYFQGNSAPDKSGLPSDRFSAERTGGSVSTLTIQRTQQEDSAVYLCASSLSEETQYFGPGTRLLVL.

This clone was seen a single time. CDR3 nucleotide sequence: TGTGCCAGCAGTTCGTTCGGCTTAGCGGGCGCAGAGACCCAGTACTTC. The encoded protein is CASSSFGLAGAETQYF. This rearrangement joins TRBV6-5 to TRBJ2-5; 7 nucleotides align to TRBD2. Germline assignment: CDR1 MNHEY and CDR2 SVGAGI. The V segment lost 4 bases and the J segment 4 bases; nucleotides outside the gene matches: 12. The CDR3 runs 16 residues.

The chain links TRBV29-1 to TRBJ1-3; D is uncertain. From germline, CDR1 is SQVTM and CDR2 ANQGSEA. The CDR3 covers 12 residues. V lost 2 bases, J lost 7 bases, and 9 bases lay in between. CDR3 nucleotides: TGCAGCGTTGAACACGGTAGGAACACCATATATTTT. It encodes CSVEHGRNTIYF.

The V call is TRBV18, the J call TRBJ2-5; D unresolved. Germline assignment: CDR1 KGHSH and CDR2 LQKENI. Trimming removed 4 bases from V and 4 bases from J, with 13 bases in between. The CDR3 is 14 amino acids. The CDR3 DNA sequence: TGTGCCAGCTCACTCTCCTCCCTCTCAGAGACCCAGTACTTC. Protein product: CASSLSSLSETQYF.

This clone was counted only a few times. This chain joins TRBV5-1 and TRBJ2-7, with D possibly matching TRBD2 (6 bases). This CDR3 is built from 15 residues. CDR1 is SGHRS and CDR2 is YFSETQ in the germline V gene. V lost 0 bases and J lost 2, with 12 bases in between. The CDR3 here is CASSLVVSGTYEQYF. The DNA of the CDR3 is TGCGCCAGCAGCTTGGTGGTTAGCGGTACCTACGAGCAGTACTTC.

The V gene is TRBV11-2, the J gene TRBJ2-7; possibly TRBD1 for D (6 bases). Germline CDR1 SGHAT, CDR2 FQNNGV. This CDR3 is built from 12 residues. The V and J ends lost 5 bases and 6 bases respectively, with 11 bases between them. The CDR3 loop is CASSPIGGEQYF. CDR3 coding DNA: TGTGCCAGCAGCCCGATAGGGGGCGAGCAGTACTTC.

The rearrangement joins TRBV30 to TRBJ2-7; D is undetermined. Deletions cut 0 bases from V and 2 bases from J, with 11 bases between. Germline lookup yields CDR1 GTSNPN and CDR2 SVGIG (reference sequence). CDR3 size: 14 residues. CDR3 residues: CAWSVALFTYEQYF. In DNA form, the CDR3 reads TGTGCCTGGAGTGTGGCTCTCTTTACCTACGAGCAGTACTTC.

The CDR3 loop reads CASSQEPGSGGGGELFF. The CDR3 bases are TGCGCCAGCAGCCAAGAGCCTGGGAGCGGGGGCGGCGGGGAGCTGTTTTTT. This chain uses TRBV4-1 with TRBJ2-2; 8 bases are shared with TRBD2. V lost 0 bases to trimming and J lost 7 bases; unmatched junction nucleotides: 10. The CDR3 runs 17 residues. Germline V CDR1 and CDR2: MGHRA, YSYEKL.

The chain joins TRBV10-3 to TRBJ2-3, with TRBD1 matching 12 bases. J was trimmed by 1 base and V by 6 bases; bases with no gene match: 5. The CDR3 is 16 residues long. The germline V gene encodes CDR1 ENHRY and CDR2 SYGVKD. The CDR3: CAIRVGTGGRTDTQYF. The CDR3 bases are TGTGCCATCAGAGTAGGGACAGGGGGCCGCACAGATACGCAGTATTTT.

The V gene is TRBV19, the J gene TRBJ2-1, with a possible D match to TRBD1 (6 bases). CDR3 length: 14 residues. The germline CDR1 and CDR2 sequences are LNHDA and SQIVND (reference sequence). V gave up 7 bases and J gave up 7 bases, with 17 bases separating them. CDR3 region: CASTWGPGENEQFF. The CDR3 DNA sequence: TGTGCCAGTACATGGGGCCCAGGGGAAAATGAGCAGTTCTTC.

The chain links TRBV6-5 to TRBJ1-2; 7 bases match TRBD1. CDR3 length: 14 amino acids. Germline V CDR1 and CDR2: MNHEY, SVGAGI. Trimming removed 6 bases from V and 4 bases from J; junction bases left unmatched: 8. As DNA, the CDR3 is TGTGCCAGCAGCCTGGGACAGACAGGCTATGGCTACACCTTC. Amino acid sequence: CASSLGQTGYGYTF.